The rows below give T cell receptor beta chains drawn from one sample of a study of blood T cell repertoires in COVID-19. Sequencing used immunoSEQ multiplex PCR; TCRdb keeps in-frame clones, though not all of them. The sample records some 320,000 clones, over 75% being singletons. Sequencing was performed on peripheral blood. The source is a human donor in a cohort sampled during active COVID-19. Both conserved end residues are part of each CDR3. Each record gives: CDR3 protein, CDR3 DNA, V gene, D gene, clone size, J gene. D genes are given only for firm matches. Where a row states a size, it is once, few, many or the class of an expanded clone; other rows omit it.

CASRTPYEQYF | TGTGCCTCCCGGACTCCTTACGAGCAGTACTTC | TRBV7-2 | - | - | TRBJ2-7
CAWSVTGLGQPQHF | TGTGCCTGGAGCGTAACAGGGTTGGGTCAGCCCCAGCATTTT | TRBV30 | - | - | TRBJ1-5
CASSVGGVGTDTQYF | TGTGCCAGCAGCGTAGGGGGGGTTGGTACAGATACGCAGTATTTT | TRBV9 | - | - | TRBJ2-3
CATSDSSYNEQFF | TGTGCCACCAGTGATTCTTCCTACAATGAGCAGTTCTTC | TRBV24-1 | - | - | TRBJ2-1
CASRDSSGGLYEQYF | TGTGCCAGCAGGGACTCTAGCGGGGGCCTCTACGAGCAGTACTTC | TRBV2 | TRBD2 | - | TRBJ2-7
CASSIRSPYGYTF | TGTGCCAGTAGTATACGGAGCCCCTATGGCTACACCTTC | TRBV19 | - | - | TRBJ1-2
CASSGSQPQHF | TGTGCCAGTAGCGGGAGTCAGCCCCAGCATTTT | TRBV19 | - | - | TRBJ1-5
CASSGGERTEAFF | TGTGCCAGCAGCGGGGGCGAACGGACTGAAGCTTTCTTT | TRBV4-2 | - | - | TRBJ1-1
CASSLDGVRYNSPLHF | TGTGCCAGCAGCTTAGACGGGGTCCGCTATAATTCACCCCTCCACTTT | TRBV7-6 | - | - | TRBJ1-6
CASSTDKTNTEAFF | TGTGCCAGCAGCACCGACAAAACAAACACTGAAGCTTTCTTT | TRBV21-1 | - | - | TRBJ1-1
CASSQVWGGSWNTEAFF | TGTGCCAGCAGCCAAGTTTGGGGGGGCTCGTGGAACACTGAAGCTTTCTTT | TRBV3-1/TRBV3-2 | - | - | TRBJ1-1
CAWDRGSQPQHF | TGTGCCTGGGACAGGGGAAGTCAGCCCCAGCATTTT | TRBV30 | TRBD1 | - | TRBJ1-5
CASSFTGIGMNTEAFF | TGCGCCAGCAGCTTTACAGGGATCGGTATGAACACTGAAGCTTTCTTT | TRBV5-1 | - | - | TRBJ1-1
CASSYTGVYGYTF | TGTGCCAGCAGTTATACAGGGGTCTATGGCTACACCTTC | TRBV6-5 | TRBD1 | - | TRBJ1-2
CASSGRVNTEAFF | TGTGCCAGCAGTGGCCGGGTGAACACTGAAGCTTTCTTT | TRBV25-1 | - | - | TRBJ1-1
CASSGGRGTDTGYTF | TGTGCCAGCAGCGGAGGACGGGGGACCGACACTGGCTACACCTTC | TRBV7-2 | - | - | TRBJ1-2
CASSLGAATPVNQPQHF | TGTGCCAGCAGCTTAGGGGCCGCAACCCCAGTTAATCAGCCCCAGCATTTT | TRBV7-9 | - | - | TRBJ1-5
CASSLIAGEGEQFF | TGTGCCAGCAGCTTGATAGCGGGGGAGGGTGAGCAGTTCTTC | TRBV5-6 | TRBD2 | - | TRBJ2-1
CASSRSTTGSLRGANVLTF | TGTGCCAGCAGCCGATCTACCACAGGGAGTTTAAGAGGGGCCAACGTCCTGACTTTC | TRBV3-1/TRBV3-2 | - | - | TRBJ2-6
CASSLGTSRNTGELFF | TGTGCCAGCAGCCTTGGGACTAGTCGTAACACCGGGGAGCTGTTTTTT | TRBV3-1/TRBV3-2 | TRBD2 | - | TRBJ2-2
CASSPTSSGGGKNIQYF | TGTGCCAGCAGCCCTACCTCTAGCGGGGGGGGCAAAAACATTCAGTACTTC | TRBV5-4 | TRBD2 | - | TRBJ2-4
CASSLDRDEQYF | TGTGCCAGCTCACTGGACAGGGACGAGCAGTACTTC | TRBV18 | TRBD1 | - | TRBJ2-7
CASSQEVTQYF | TGCGCCAGCAGCCAAGAGGTAACACAGTATTTT | TRBV4-1 | - | - | TRBJ2-3
CASSQQMNYGYTF | TGTGCCAGCAGCCAACAGATGAACTATGGCTACACCTTC | TRBV14 | - | - | TRBJ1-2
CASSQDRQPIPNSPLHF | TGTGCCAGCAGCCAAGACAGGCAGCCGATCCCCAATTCACCCCTCCACTTT | TRBV14 | - | - | TRBJ1-6
CASSQRQGTGANVLTF | TGTGCCAGCAGCCAGCGACAGGGAACTGGGGCCAACGTCCTGACTTTC | TRBV7-6 | TRBD1 | - | TRBJ2-6
CASSYSRARFEAFF | TGTGCCAGCAGTTACTCGCGAGCCCGGTTTGAAGCTTTCTTT | TRBV6-5 | - | - | TRBJ1-1
CASSLNPRDSPLHF | TGTGCCAGCAGCTTAAACCCAAGAGATTCACCCCTCCACTTT | TRBV7-9 | - | - | TRBJ1-6
CASSLVGTSNADTQYF | TGTGCCAGCAGCTTAGTCGGGACTAGCAATGCCGATACGCAGTATTTT | TRBV7-6 | TRBD2 | - | TRBJ2-3
CASSSGVESWNEQFF | TGTGCCAGCAGCTCGGGGGTGGAATCTTGGAATGAGCAGTTCTTC | TRBV5-8 | - | few | TRBJ2-1
CASKIAVNTEAFF | TGTGCCAGTAAGATCGCGGTGAACACTGAAGCTTTCTTT | TRBV19 | - | - | TRBJ1-1
CAISDVGGLYGYTF | TGTGCCATCAGTGATGTGGGGGGGCTCTATGGCTACACCTTC | TRBV10-3 | - | - | TRBJ1-2
CASSPQGEETEAFF | TGTGCCAGCAGCCCACAGGGGGAGGAAACTGAAGCTTTCTTT | TRBV7-9 | TRBD1 | - | TRBJ1-1
CASSFKSEAFF | TGTGCCAGCAGTTTTAAGAGTGAAGCTTTCTTT | TRBV12-3/TRBV12-4 | - | - | TRBJ1-1
CSVPVQGAYTEAFF | TGCAGCGTTCCCGTACAAGGGGCGTACACTGAAGCTTTCTTT | TRBV29-1 | - | - | TRBJ1-1
CASSWTSGGTDTQYF | TGTGCCAGCAGCTGGACTAGCGGGGGCACAGATACGCAGTATTTT | TRBV6-5 | TRBD2 | - | TRBJ2-3
CATSDGPGQGGNGYTF | TGTGCCACCAGTGATGGGCCGGGACAGGGGGGCAATGGCTACACCTTC | TRBV24-1 | TRBD1 | - | TRBJ1-2
CASSYGGLGGEQFF | TGTGCCAGCAGCTATGGGGGCCTAGGGGGTGAGCAGTTCTTC | TRBV11-3 | - | - | TRBJ2-1
CASSLALLDGYTF | TGTGCCAGCAGTTTAGCGCTATTGGATGGCTACACCTTC | TRBV12-3/TRBV12-4 | - | - | TRBJ1-2
CASSYWPEVGYTF | TGTGCCAGCAGTTACTGGCCGGAGGTCGGCTACACCTTC | TRBV6-5 | - | - | TRBJ1-2
CASSIFEGAEAFF | TGTGCCAGCAGTATTTTTGAGGGCGCTGAAGCTTTCTTT | TRBV6-4 | - | few | TRBJ1-1
CASSLALLSGNTIYF | TGTGCCAGCAGCTTAGCGTTGCTCTCGGGGAACACCATATATTTT | TRBV7-9 | - | few | TRBJ1-3
CASSAGIWQPQHF | TGTGCCAGCAGCGCAGGGATTTGGCAGCCCCAGCATTTT | TRBV6-4 | - | - | TRBJ1-5
CASGRTSGVTDTQYF | TGTGCTAGTGGTCGGACTAGCGGGGTCACAGATACGCAGTATTTT | TRBV12-5 | TRBD2 | - | TRBJ2-3
CASSQGNGYTF | TGTGCCAGCAGCCAGGGGAATGGCTACACCTTC | TRBV6-5 | - | once | TRBJ1-2
CSVEDRVRTQYF | TGCAGCGTTGAAGATCGGGTACGGACCCAGTACTTC | TRBV29-1 | - | - | TRBJ2-5